The clone carrying this T cell receptor beta chain was seen more than once but under ten times. PCR involved 60 Vbeta and 13 Jbeta primers. Clones were read by immunoSEQ multiplex PCR, and TCRdb kept only the in-frame ones, dropping some. This table holds 150,000 to 200,000 clones, approximately 80% found once. The entry originates in a study of cytomegalovirus exposure and HLA in healthy donors. The trim removed 1 base at V and 4 bases at J, leaving 1 base unmatched. CDR1 SEHNR and CDR2 FQNEAQ come from the germline V gene (reference sequence). The CDR3 covers 14 residues. This chain links TRBV7-9 with TRBJ1-1, with 9 nucleotides matching TRBD1. Sequences were obtained from PBMCs. The sequence came from a woman between 50 and 59 years old in good health and CMV-seronegative. The CDR3 sequence is CASSLVQGATEAFF. In DNA form, the CDR3 reads TGTGCCAGCAGCTTAGTACAGGGGGCCACTGAAGCTTTCTTT. Full variable domain (missing parts from reference TRBV7-9 and TRBJ1-1): DTGVSQNPRHKITKRGQNVTFRCDPISEHNRLYWYRQTLGQGPEFLTYFQNEAQLEKSRLLSDRFSAERPKGSFSTLEIQRTEQGDSAMYLCASSLVQGATEAFFGQGTRLTVV.